This TCR beta chain was sequenced in a study of Ad26.COV2.S vaccination and SARS-CoV-2 variants. Whole-study context: Ad26.COV2.S given intramuscularly, once or twice 56 days apart. Overall study results and limits: Spike-specific CD8+ and CD4+ T cell responses reportedly showed substantial breadth after vaccination.

CDR3 size: 16 residues. The ends lost 4 bases at V and 1 base at J; junction bases unmatched: 10. From germline, CDR1 is SGDLS and CDR2 YYNGEE. On this clone: Its antigen is undetermined.

Method: immunoSEQ multiplex PCR; TCRdb's copy keeps in-frame clones and lacks some. The data contain fewer than 900,000 clones, roughly 90% of them seen just once; the ten biggest clones take up over 1.3%. Treatment described: around 19 received Ad26.COV2.S at low or high dose, single or two shots; about five received placebo; per-sample allocation not given. The study sampled participants on day 63 after the first vaccine or placebo injection. The donor was a Boston adult aged 18-55 years. Wuhan-strain spike was delivered by a replication-incompetent Ad26 vector. Sequences were derived from peripheral blood, sampled in a trial of Ad26.COV2.S vaccine versus placebo. This sequence joins TRBV9 and TRBJ1-2; 7 bases match TRBD1. This clonotype was sampled from a person between 18 and 59 years old who received the Ad26.COV2.S COVID-19 vaccine or a placebo. DNA for the CDR3: TGTGCCAGCAGCCCAGGCAACAGGGGAGATAACTATGGCTACACCTTC. Its protein product is CASSPGNRGDNYGYTF.